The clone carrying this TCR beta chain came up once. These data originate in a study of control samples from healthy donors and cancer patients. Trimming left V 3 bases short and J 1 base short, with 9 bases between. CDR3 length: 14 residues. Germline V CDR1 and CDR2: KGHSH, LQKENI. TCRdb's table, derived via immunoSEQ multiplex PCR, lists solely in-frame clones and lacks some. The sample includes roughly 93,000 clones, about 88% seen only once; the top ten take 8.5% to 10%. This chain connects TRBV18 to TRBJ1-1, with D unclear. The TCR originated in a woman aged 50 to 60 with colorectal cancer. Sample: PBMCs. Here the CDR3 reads CASSPYDQNTEAFF. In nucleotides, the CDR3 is TGTGCCAGCTCACCGTATGATCAGAACACTGAAGCTTTCTTT.